These 31 T cell receptor beta chains came from one sample sequenced in a study of identical twins' blood T cells. Via MiXCR, TCRdb re-called the 5' RACE reads, giving one row per CDR3 protein. The sample has 350,000 to 400,000 distinct CDR3 sequences, roughly 27% seen once. Material for sequencing was PBMCs. Receptor source: a woman aged 18 to 55 in good health.

The gene calls are TRBV5-1 and TRBJ1-2; D not resolved. From germline, CDR1 is SGHRS and CDR2 YFSETQ. The CDR3 length is 12 residues. V was shortened by 4 bases and J by 4 bases, with 8 bases between the two germline ends. For the CDR3, the DNA is TGCGCCAGCAGCCCCGTTTTCTATGGCTACACCTTC. This sequence encodes CASSPVFYGYTF.

This chain uses TRBV12-3 or TRBV12-4 with TRBJ1-2; TRBD1 is a possible D gene (5 bases). The CDR3 is made up of 15 amino acids. The V gene lost 3 bases and the J gene lost 0 bases, with 11 bases spanning the gap. CDR3: CASSFGAATNYGYTF. In DNA, the CDR3 is TGTGCCAGCAGTTTTGGGGCAGCAACTAACTATGGCTACACCTTC.

J is TRBJ1-3 and V is TRBV14; D is uncertain. The length of the CDR3 is 16 residues. In germline, CDR1 is SGHDN, CDR2 FVKESK. The germline V and J ends were trimmed by 1 base and 4 bases, with 14 bases remaining between them. CDR3 in DNA: TGTGCCAGCAGCCAAGTCTGGGCAGTGCGAGGAAACACCATATATTTT. As protein: CASSQVWAVRGNTIYF. Filled out from reference TRBV14 and TRBJ1-3, the complete variable domain reads EAGVTQFPSHSVIEKGQTVTLRCDPISGHDNLYWYRRVMGKEIKFLLHFVKESKQDESGMPNNRFLAERTGGTYSTLKVQPAELEDSGVYFCASSQVWAVRGNTIYFGEGSWLTVV.

This rearrangement joins TRBV2 to TRBJ1-1; a weak D match, TRBD1 (5 bases). Trimming shortened V by 4 bases and J by 1 base, and 10 bases separated the two germline ends. This CDR3 comprises 14 residues. From germline, CDR1 is SNHLY and CDR2 FYNNEI. CDR3 coding DNA: TGTGCCAGCAGTGTTCGACAGACGAACACTGAAGCTTTCTTT. Translation: CASSVRQTNTEAFF.

V usage is TRBV5-1 and J usage is TRBJ1-5; maybe TRBD1 (5 bases). This CDR3 is built from 13 residues. The V gene lost 2 bases and the J gene lost 7 bases, with 10 bases spanning the gap. Looked up from germline, CDR1 is SGHRS and CDR2 is YFSETQ. The CDR3 region is CASSFVGGQPQHF. Written as DNA, the CDR3 is TGCGCCAGCAGCTTCGTCGGGGGGCAGCCCCAGCATTTT.

This clonotype was detected a few times. This chain uses TRBV29-1 with TRBJ1-1, with a weak D call TRBD1 (5 bases). CDR1 and CDR2 from the germline V gene are SQVTM and ANQGSEA. V gave up 6 bases and J gave up 4 bases, with 12 bases separating them. The CDR3 has 12 amino acids. CDR3 region: CSVTVMSTEAFF. Written as DNA, the CDR3 is TGCAGCGTGACAGTTATGAGCACTGAAGCTTTCTTT.

This clonotype was counted only a few times. V and J are TRBV20-1 and TRBJ2-7, with no clear D. V dropped 6 bases and J dropped 0 bases, with 12 bases sitting between them. The CDR3 extends over 13 amino acids. The germline V gene has CDR1 DFQATT and CDR2 SNEGSKA (reference sequence). The CDR3 sequence is CSAVLPSSYEQYF. CDR3 sequence (DNA): TGCAGTGCGGTATTACCGAGCTCCTACGAGCAGTACTTC.

Concerning this clonotype: Germline and junction disagree at one end, which may indicate a read error. V usage is TRBV7-9 and J usage is TRBJ1-2; D is unresolved. CDR1 and CDR2 (germline): SEHNR, FQNEAQ (reference sequence). The CDR3 totals 12 residues. The CDR3, as DNA: TGTGCCAGCAGCCCCGCAGACTATGACTACACCTTC. Amino acid sequence: CASSPADYDYTF.

The chain couples TRBV3-1 to TRBJ1-2, with a possible D match to TRBD1 (5 bases). This CDR3 region has 15 residues. Germline V gives CDR1 LGHDT, CDR2 YNNKEL (reference sequence). The germline V and J ends were trimmed by 6 bases and 3 bases, with 17 bases remaining between them. Written as DNA, the CDR3 is TGTGCCAGCAGACTTGGGTCTGGGGGGGACTATGGCTACACCTTC. Protein sequence: CASRLGSGGDYGYTF.

The genes are TRBV29-1 and TRBJ2-1; D is uncertain. The CDR3 contains 13 residues. Between the trimmed V and J ends, which lost 3 bases and 1 base, there was a span of 7 bases. Germline CDR1 reads SQVTM; CDR2 reads ANQGSEA. CDR3 DNA: TGCAGCGTTGAGGATGGATCCTACAATGAGCAGTTCTTC. It translates to CSVEDGSYNEQFF.

This clonotype was detected a few times. The chain combines TRBV11-3 with TRBJ2-1; D is perhaps TRBD1 or TRBD2 (6 bases each). The CDR3 length is 14 residues. The ends were cut back, 8 bases at V and 7 bases at J, with 18 bases in the middle. CDR1 and CDR2 from the germline V gene are SGHNT and YENEEA. The CDR3 sequence is CASGWSGALNEQFF. In DNA, the CDR3 is TGTGCCAGCGGCTGGTCGGGGGCATTGAATGAGCAGTTCTTC.

The rearrangement uses TRBV5-1 and TRBJ1-5; 8 bases fit TRBD1. The germline CDR1 and CDR2 sequences are SGHRS and YFSETQ. Trimming removed 4 bases from V and 13 bases from J; junction bases left unmatched: 13. This CDR3 is 14 amino acids long. This chain's CDR3 is CASSTGQGEGIQHF. The CDR3 DNA is TGCGCCAGCAGCACAGGACAGGGTGAGGGGATTCAGCATTTT.

Remarks on this clonotype: A much larger clone differs from this one at a single base, so this may be a read error. The chain links TRBV29-1 to TRBJ1-1; tentatively, D is TRBD1 (6 bases). Germline loops: CDR1 SQVTM, CDR2 ANQGSEA. The CDR3 runs 13 residues. The CDR3 is CRGRDTTNTEAFF. As DNA, the CDR3 is TGCAGAGGCAGGGACACAACGAACACTGAAGCTTTCTTT.

CDR3 bases: TGCAGTGCTAGATCCCGGACAGGCAATCAGCCCCAGCATTTT. It encodes CSARSRTGNQPQHF. The V and J genes are TRBV20-1 and TRBJ1-5; tentatively, D is TRBD1 (6 bases). Trimming left V 2 bases short and J 2 bases short, with 10 bases between. Germline V CDR1 and CDR2: DFQATT, SNEGSKA (reference sequence). The CDR3 is 14 amino acids.

This clonotype was recorded a few times. The V and J genes are TRBV19 and TRBJ1-2; D possibly corresponds to TRBD1 (5 bases). Per the germline V gene, CDR1 is LNHDA and CDR2 is SQIVND (reference sequence). The CDR3 has 14 amino acids. V dropped 3 bases and J dropped 4 bases, with 12 bases sitting between them. The CDR3 DNA sequence: TGTGCCAGTAGTATTGGGGGGATCGGCTATGGCTACACCTTC. Its protein product is CASSIGGIGYGYTF.

This clonotype was detected a few times. This chain uses TRBV4-3 with TRBJ1-1; unclear D gene. Trimming removed 1 base from V and 3 bases from J, with 12 bases in between. The CDR3 sequence is 15 residues long. CDR1 and CDR2 (germline): LGHNA, YSLEER. The DNA of the CDR3 is TGCGCCAGCAGCCAAGCCCAGGCCCGGGACACTGAAGCTTTCTTT. Translating it yields CASSQAQARDTEAFF.

Comments on this clonotype: A much larger clone differs from this one at a single base, so this may be a read error. The rearrangement joins TRBV20-1 to TRBJ1-1; no definite D call. The CDR3 is 15 residues long. CDR1 is DFQATT, CDR2 SNEGSKA, per germline (reference sequence). The CDR3 DNA reads as TGCAGTGCTAGGGTGGGGAACAAAATGAACGCTGAAGCTTTCTTT. Translated: CSARVGNKMNAEAFF.

CDR3 in DNA: TGCGCCAGCAGCTTGGCCTTAGGGGTTGGAAACACCATATATTTT. Encoded protein: CASSLALGVGNTIYF. The V call is TRBV5-1, the J call TRBJ1-3; tentative D call: TRBD1 (5 bases). The CDR3 runs to 15 residues. V lost 0 bases, J lost 3 bases, and 10 bases lay in between. Germline lookup yields CDR1 SGHRS and CDR2 YFSETQ.

This clonotype came up a few times. The chain joins TRBV7-2 to TRBJ2-3; 8 bases are shared with TRBD2. The junction had 6 bases not matched to a gene; V was cut back by 4 bases and J by 0 bases. The CDR3 has 16 residues. Germline CDR1 and CDR2: SGHTA and FQGNSA. CDR3 residues: CASSYIAGSSTDTQYF. CDR3 DNA sequence: TGTGCCAGCAGCTACATAGCGGGGTCTAGCACAGATACGCAGTATTTT. Full variable domain (remainder filled in from reference TRBV7-2 and TRBJ2-3): GAGVSQSPSNKVTEKGKDVELRCDPISGHTALYWYRQSLGQGLEFLIYFQGNSAPDKSGLPSDRFSAERTGGSVSTLTIQRTQQEDSAVYLCASSYIAGSSTDTQYFGPGTRLTVL.

This clonotype was found a few times. V and J are TRBV11-2 and TRBJ2-3; D gene unclear. Germline assignment: CDR1 SGHAT and CDR2 FQNNGV. The CDR3 is made up of 15 amino acids. Between the trimmed V and J ends, which lost 0 bases and 6 bases, there was a span of 13 bases. The CDR3 loop is CASSLDPAFADTQYF. In DNA, the CDR3 is TGTGCCAGCAGCTTAGATCCCGCCTTCGCGGATACGCAGTATTTT.

The gene calls are TRBV20-1 and TRBJ2-1; 7 bases fit TRBD2. Losses at the gene ends were 0 bases for V and 12 bases for J; bases not matched to a gene: 20. The CDR3 is 17 residues long. Germline CDR1 reads DFQATT; CDR2 reads SNEGSKA (reference sequence). The DNA for the CDR3 is TGCAGTGCTAGAGATTGGGGAGCGGGACGCTCCTACAATCGGCAGTTCTTC. It encodes CSARDWGAGRSYNRQFF.

This clonotype was observed a handful of times. This rearrangement joins TRBV7-2 to TRBJ2-2; D may correspond to TRBD1 or TRBD2 (5 bases each). The CDR3 loop spans 13 amino acids. Germline V gene lookup returns CDR1 SGHTA and CDR2 FQGNSA. Trimming cost V 2 bases and J 8 bases, with 9 bases left between them. CDR3 nucleotide sequence: TGTGCCAGCAGCTTATGGGGCGGGGGGGAGCTGTTTTTT. It translates to CASSLWGGGELFF.

The chain's CDR3 is CASRAGQGSGSPLHF. CDR3 in DNA: TGTGCCAGCAGGGCCGGACAGGGCTCTGGGTCACCCCTCCACTTT. J is TRBJ1-6 and V is TRBV27, with 8 bases fitting TRBD1. Germline CDR1 is MNHEY and CDR2 is SMNVEV (reference sequence). Trimming cost V 6 bases and J 10 bases; bases outside gene matches: 11. The CDR3 is 15 amino acids.

The V and J genes are TRBV5-1 and TRBJ1-5, with D perhaps matching TRBD1 (5 bases). The germline V gene has CDR1 SGHRS and CDR2 YFSETQ. The CDR3 covers 15 residues. Trimming pared 7 bases from V and 2 bases from J, leaving 16 bases between. CDR3: CASALSGAGNQPQHF. In DNA, the CDR3 is TGCGCCAGCGCTTTGTCCGGGGCAGGCAATCAGCCCCAGCATTTT. Based on the CDR3 plus reference TRBV5-1 and TRBJ1-5, the full variable domain is KAGVTQTPRYLIKTRGQQVTLSCSPISGHRSVSWYQQTPGQGLQFLFEYFSETQRNKGNFPGRFSGRQFSNSRSEMNVSTLELGDSALYLCASALSGAGNQPQHFGDGTRLSIL.

This clonotype showed up many times. The rearrangement uses TRBV12-3 or TRBV12-4 and TRBJ2-3, with 7 bases fitting TRBD2. V gave up 5 bases and J gave up 8 bases; unmatched junction bases: 10. CDR3 length: 14 residues. The CDR3 here is CASSPPTGRVTQYF. CDR3 bases: TGTGCCAGCAGTCCCCCGACGGGGAGGGTTACGCAGTATTTT.

This clonotype came up a few times. The J gene is TRBJ2-3, the V gene TRBV5-1, with TRBD2 as a possible D gene (6 bases). This CDR3 is 12 amino acids long. Germline lookup yields CDR1 SGHRS and CDR2 YFSETQ. Trimming removed 5 bases from V and 4 bases from J, with 8 bases in between. CDR3 loop: CASREGADTQYF. CDR3 in DNA: TGCGCCAGCAGGGAGGGCGCAGATACGCAGTATTTT. The whole variable domain, remainder taken from reference TRBV5-1 and TRBJ2-3, is KAGVTQTPRYLIKTRGQQVTLSCSPISGHRSVSWYQQTPGQGLQFLFEYFSETQRNKGNFPGRFSGRQFSNSRSEMNVSTLELGDSALYLCASREGADTQYFGPGTRLTVL.

This chain joins TRBV15 and TRBJ2-3; a weak D match, TRBD2 (6 bases). Trimming left V 0 bases short and J 2 bases short, with 18 bases between. CDR3 length: 18 amino acids. Germline lookup yields CDR1 LNHNV and CDR2 YYDKDF (reference sequence). The CDR3 DNA is TGTGCCACCAGCAGAGATTCGGCCGGGGCGGGATTCACAGATACGCAGTATTTT. Protein product: CATSRDSAGAGFTDTQYF.

This clonotype was observed a few times. The J gene is TRBJ2-3, the V gene TRBV12-3 or TRBV12-4; D might be TRBD2 (7 bases). V was trimmed by 5 bases and J by 2 bases, leaving 17 bases between them. The CDR3 spans 16 residues. The CDR3 bases are TGTGCCAGCAGTCCCCGGGGGCGGGGGATCACAGATACGCAGTATTTT. This encodes CASSPRGRGITDTQYF.

With regard to this clonotype: A much larger clone sits a single nucleotide away, making a read error possible. CDR3 nucleotide sequence: TGTGCCAGCAGCTTAGAATTGTGGGGGAGTGCTTTCTTT. Residues: CASSLELWGSAFF. The V call is TRBV7-8, the J call TRBJ1-1; D perhaps matches TRBD1 (5 bases). The CDR3 sequence is 13 residues long. Trimming took 1 base from V and 11 from J, leaving 14 bases between them. Germline-derived CDR1 and CDR2 are SGHVS and FQNEAQ.

Points on this clonotype: Here the CDR3 omits its conserved ending phenylalanine or tryptophan, so a read error is the likely source. This chain joins TRBV29-1 and TRBJ1-2, with D perhaps TRBD1 (5 bases). Per germline, CDR1 SQVTM and CDR2 ANQGSEA. This CDR3 has 11 residues. Trimming took 3 bases from V and 8 from J, leaving 10 bases between them. Written as DNA, the CDR3 is TGCAGCGTTGATCCAGGGTCGGGCTACACCATC. This encodes CSVDPGSGYTI.

This clonotype was seen only a few times. The genes are TRBV20-1 and TRBJ2-3, with D unresolved. V lost 6 bases and J 5 bases, leaving 12 bases between the germline ends. The CDR3 length is 12 residues. Germline V gene data show CDR1 as DFQATT and CDR2 as SNEGSKA (reference sequence). The CDR3: CSARTAGDTQYF. The CDR3 DNA reads as TGCAGTGCCCGGACGGCTGGAGATACGCAGTATTTT.